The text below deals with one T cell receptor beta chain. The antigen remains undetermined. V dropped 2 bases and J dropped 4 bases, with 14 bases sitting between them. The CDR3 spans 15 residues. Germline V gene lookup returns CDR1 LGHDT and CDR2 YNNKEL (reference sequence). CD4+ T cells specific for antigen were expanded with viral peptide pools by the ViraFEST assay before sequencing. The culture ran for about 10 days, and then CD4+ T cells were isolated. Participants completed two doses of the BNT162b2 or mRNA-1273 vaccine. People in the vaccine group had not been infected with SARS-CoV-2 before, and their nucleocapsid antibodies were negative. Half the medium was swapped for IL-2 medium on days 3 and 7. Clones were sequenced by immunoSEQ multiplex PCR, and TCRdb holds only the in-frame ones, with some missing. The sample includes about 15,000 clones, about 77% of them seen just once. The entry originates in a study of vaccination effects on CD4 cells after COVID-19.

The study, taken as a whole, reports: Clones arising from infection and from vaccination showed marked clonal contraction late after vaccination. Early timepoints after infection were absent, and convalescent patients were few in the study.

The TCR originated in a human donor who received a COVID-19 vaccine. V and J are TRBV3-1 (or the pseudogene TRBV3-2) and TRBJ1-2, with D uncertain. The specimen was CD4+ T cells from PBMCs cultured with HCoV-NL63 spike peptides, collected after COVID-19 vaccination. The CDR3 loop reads CASSQTRGRAYGYTF. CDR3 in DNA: TGTGCCAGCAGCCAAACGCGAGGACGGGCCTATGGCTACACCTTC.